Listed below are T cell receptor beta chains from one sample, sequenced in a study of blood T cells in healthy people across ages. Each CDR3 protein gets one entry after TCRdb re-called the 5' RACE reads with MiXCR. The profile shows roughly 1.5 million distinct CDR3 sequences, approximately 43% of them singletons. The sample taken for sequencing was blood. Receptors originate from a woman between 18 and 29 years old in good health. Both conserved end residues are part of each CDR3. The order of the fields is D gene, J gene, clone size, V gene, CDR3 DNA, CDR3 protein. A D gene is named only where the DNA matches it firmly. Clone sizes are given selectively: once, few, many, or a class where the clone is expanded.

>TRBD1|TRBJ2-5|NA|TRBV27
TGTGCCAGCAGTTATGTCGGGACAGGACAAGAGACCCAGTACTTC
CASSYVGTGQETQYF
>NA|TRBJ2-7|NA|TRBV2
TGTGCCAGCAGTGAGCGGGGGACAGCCTACGAGCAGTACTTC
CASSERGTAYEQYF
>NA|TRBJ2-3|NA|TRBV6-5
TGTGCCAGCAGTTACTCCCGGTCCCCCACAGATACGCAGTATTTT
CASSYSRSPTDTQYF
>NA|TRBJ1-2|NA|TRBV7-9
TGTGCCAGCAACGACCCACTGAGCTATGGCTACACCTTC
CASNDPLSYGYTF
>TRBD2|TRBJ2-7|NA|TRBV6-6
TGTGCCAGCAGTTTAAGATTTACGGGGGGGACCCACAATGAGCAGTACTTC
CASSLRFTGGTHNEQYF
>NA|TRBJ2-7|NA|TRBV18
TGTGCCAGCTCACTAACCGGGACTCTTACCTACGGGCAGTACTTC
CASSLTGTLTYGQYF
>TRBD1|TRBJ1-5|NA|TRBV20-1
TGCAGTGCTGATCCACCAGGGGGGAGGCAGCCCCAGCATTTT
CSADPPGGRQPQHF
>NA|TRBJ1-1|few|TRBV29-1
TGCAGCGTTGAAGGCCTACAGGGCCCCACTGAAGCTTTCTTT
CSVEGLQGPTEAFF
>NA|TRBJ1-4|NA|TRBV4-1
TGCGCCAGCAGCCCGGAAGGAGGTCTTGAAAAACTGTTTTTT
CASSPEGGLEKLFF
>NA|TRBJ2-5|NA|TRBV21-1
TGTGCCAGCAGCGCTAAATTGCTTGCAGACAATGAGCAGTACTTC
CASSAKLLADNEQYF
>NA|TRBJ2-7|NA|TRBV10-3
TGTGCCATCAGTGGGGACTCGTCCTACAATGAGCAGTACTTC
CAISGDSSYNEQYF
>TRBD1|TRBJ1-1|NA|TRBV20-1
TGCAGTGCTAGAGATGCCAGGGGGCTACGTAGTGAAGCTTTCTTT
CSARDARGLRSEAFF
>TRBD2|TRBJ2-7|few|TRBV7-2
TGTGCCAGCAGCTTCGCCGGGACTAGTCTTTACTACGAGCAGTACTTC
CASSFAGTSLYYEQYF
>NA|TRBJ2-5|few|TRBV20-1
TGCAGTGCTAGAGTTCGGGGTTCGGGGGAGACCCAGTACTTC
CSARVRGSGETQYF
>TRBD2|TRBJ2-1|few|TRBV7-9
TGTGCCAGCAGCAATAGCGGGGGGGCCTCGAATGAGCAGTTCTTC
CASSNSGGASNEQFF
>NA|TRBJ2-6|NA|TRBV20-1
TGCAGTGCCCAGGCCTACAGGGTCTCTGGGGCCAACGTCCTGACTTTC
CSAQAYRVSGANVLTF
>NA|TRBJ1-5|NA|TRBV7-2
TGTGCCAGCAGCCGGGAAATCCTCAATCAGCCCCAGCATTTT
CASSREILNQPQHF
>TRBD1|TRBJ2-7|few|TRBV7-9
TGTGCCAGCAGCCCGACAGGGGGCAAGTACGAGCAGTACTTC
CASSPTGGKYEQYF
>TRBD1|TRBJ2-1|NA|TRBV2
TGTGCCAGCGGGACAGGGAATACTTATGAGCAGTTCTTC
CASGTGNTYEQFF
>NA|TRBJ2-7|NA|TRBV6-1
TGTGCCAGCAGTGAAGCGGTATACGCCACCAACTACGAGCAGTACTTC
CASSEAVYATNYEQYF
>NA|TRBJ1-1|NA|TRBV25-1
TGTGCCAGCAGTGTTGGGTCCCCTGAAGCTTTCTTT
CASSVGSPEAFF